Listed below are T cell receptor beta chains from one sample, sequenced in a study of Ad26.COV2.S vaccination and SARS-CoV-2 variants. Assay: immunoSEQ multiplex PCR; the TCRdb copy retains only in-frame clones and omits some. The data contain about 460,000 clones, roughly nine tenths of them singletons. The sample in question was peripheral blood, obtained in a trial of Ad26.COV2.S vaccine versus placebo. The receptors here all came from a person between 18 and 65 years old who received the Ad26.COV2.S COVID-19 vaccine or a placebo. Both conserved end residues are part of each CDR3. Each record gives: D gene, clone size, V gene, J gene, CDR3 protein, CDR3 DNA. The D gene is left open where the match is weak. The size of a clone is reported for some rows only, either as once, few or many, or as a class for expanded clones.

TRBD1	few	TRBV29-1	TRBJ2-3	CSVTGTEGRNTDTQYF	TGCAGCGTTACCGGGACAGAAGGAAGGAACACAGATACGCAGTATTTT
.	few	TRBV29-1	TRBJ2-6	CSVYGGSFSGANVLTF	TGCAGCGTTTATGGGGGCTCCTTCTCTGGGGCCAACGTCCTGACTTTC
TRBD1	.	TRBV19	TRBJ2-3	CASSMNLVVGGGADTQYF	TGTGCCAGTAGTATGAATCTGGTTGTAGGGGGCGGCGCAGATACGCAGTATTTT
TRBD1	.	TRBV5-4	TRBJ2-4	CASSLKNRGNIQYF	TGTGCCAGCAGCCTCAAAAACAGGGGGAACATTCAGTACTTC
.	.	TRBV7-9	TRBJ1-5	CASSQDGSNQPQHF	TGTGCCAGCAGCCAGGACGGTAGCAATCAGCCCCAGCATTTT
.	.	TRBV5-1	TRBJ2-1	CASSPRDYNEQFF	TGCGCCAGCAGCCCCCGGGACTACAATGAGCAGTTCTTC
TRBD1	.	TRBV18	TRBJ2-3	CASSPIGQGRVDTQYF	TGTGCCAGCTCACCAATTGGACAGGGGCGAGTAGATACGCAGTATTTT
TRBD1	.	TRBV6-5	TRBJ1-1	CASRKPGGNTEAFF	TGTGCCAGCAGGAAACCAGGGGGGAACACTGAAGCTTTCTTT
.	few	TRBV6-5	TRBJ2-2	CAGGRGSGSTGELFF	TGTGCCGGGGGAAGAGGTAGCGGTTCGACCGGGGAGCTGTTTTTT
TRBD1	.	TRBV4-3	TRBJ2-1	CASSQGTGRGNEQFF	TGCGCCAGCAGCCAAGGGACAGGGCGAGGAAATGAGCAGTTCTTC
.	.	TRBV5-4	TRBJ2-7	CASSRELAPLEQYF	TGTGCCAGCAGTAGGGAGCTAGCCCCGCTCGAGCAGTACTTC
TRBD2	.	TRBV3-1/TRBV3-2	TRBJ2-7	CASSLGLAHAYEQYF	TGTGCCAGCAGCCTGGGACTAGCTCATGCCTACGAGCAGTACTTC
TRBD2	.	TRBV7-3	TRBJ2-2	CASSAITGLGPGAGELFF	TGTGCCAGCAGCGCGATCACGGGACTAGGTCCTGGTGCCGGGGAGCTGTTTTTT
.	.	TRBV2	TRBJ1-1	CASLRGTEAFF	TGTGCCAGCCTGAGGGGCACTGAAGCTTTCTTT
TRBD2	.	TRBV7-7	TRBJ2-3	CASSSGTTQDTQYF	TGTGCTAGCAGTTCCGGGACTACCCAAGATACGCAGTATTTT
.	.	TRBV4-1	TRBJ1-2	CASSPFGGQAMNYGYTF	TGCGCCAGCAGCCCGTTCGGTGGGCAGGCGATGAACTATGGCTACACCTTC
TRBD1	.	TRBV5-8	TRBJ2-2	CASASLRDSNTGELFF	TGTGCCAGCGCATCACTGAGGGACAGTAACACCGGGGAGCTGTTTTTT
.	.	TRBV5-4	TRBJ1-6	CASSLSGSPLHF	TGTGCCAGCAGCTTGTCGGGTTCACCCCTCCACTTT
.	.	TRBV7-8	TRBJ2-5	CASSPKRETQYF	TGTGCCAGCAGCCCCAAGAGGGAGACCCAGTACTTC
.	.	TRBV5-1	TRBJ1-1	CASSLALGQLEAFF	TGCGCCAGCAGCTTGGCTTTGGGGCAGCTCGAAGCTTTCTTT
TRBD2	.	TRBV18	TRBJ2-4	CASSPGLAGAGDIQYF	TGTGCCAGCTCACCTGGGTTAGCGGGAGCAGGGGACATTCAGTACTTC
TRBD2	.	TRBV3-1/TRBV3-2	TRBJ2-3	CASSSSGGGYTDTQYF	TGTGCCAGCAGCTCCTCCGGCGGGGGTTACACAGATACGCAGTATTTT
.	.	TRBV7-9	TRBJ2-5	CASTGTNQETQYF	TGTGCCAGCACCGGGACGAACCAAGAGACCCAGTACTTC
.	once	TRBV18	TRBJ2-1	CASSPGPAVYNEQFF	TGTGCCAGCTCACCAGGACCTGCGGTCTACAATGAGCAGTTCTTC
.	.	TRBV7-8	TRBJ2-5	CASRETSKTQYF	TGTGCCAGCAGAGAAACCTCCAAGACCCAGTACTTC
TRBD1	.	TRBV5-1	TRBJ1-5	CASSLQGGNNQPQHF	TGCGCCAGCAGCCTGCAGGGGGGGAACAATCAGCCCCAGCATTTT
TRBD2	.	TRBV13	TRBJ2-2	CASSRGLAGVGTGELFF	TGTGCCAGCAGCCGGGGACTAGCGGGAGTAGGTACCGGGGAGCTGTTTTTT
.	.	TRBV7-6	TRBJ2-7	CASSKRGTWSSYEQYF	TGTGCCAGCAGCAAAAGAGGGACGTGGAGCTCCTACGAGCAGTACTTC
TRBD1	.	TRBV10-3	TRBJ1-2	CAISYGQDPNYGYTF	TGTGCCATCAGCTACGGACAGGACCCTAACTATGGCTACACCTTC
.	.	TRBV6-6	TRBJ2-7	CASSYRVIYEQYF	TGTGCCAGCAGTTACAGGGTAATCTACGAGCAGTACTTC
.	.	TRBV10-3	TRBJ2-2	CAISDPRQGNTGELFF	TGTGCCATCAGTGACCCCCGCCAGGGCAACACCGGGGAGCTGTTTTTT
.	.	TRBV28	TRBJ2-7	CASSPRYEQYF	TGTGCCAGCAGTCCTCGCTACGAGCAGTACTTC
.	.	TRBV18	TRBJ1-1	CASSPGGITEAFF	TGTGCCAGCTCACCAGGGGGGATCACTGAAGCTTTCTTT
.	.	TRBV6-5	TRBJ1-4	CASSYGAHEKLFF	TGTGCCAGCAGTTACGGGGCCCATGAAAAACTGTTTTTT
.	.	TRBV9	TRBJ1-1	CASSVGRDTEAFF	TGTGCCAGCAGCGTAGGAAGGGACACTGAAGCTTTCTTT
TRBD2	.	TRBV5-1	TRBJ2-3	CASTLAGGITDTQYF	TGCGCCAGCACCTTAGCGGGAGGGATCACAGATACGCAGTATTTT
TRBD1	.	TRBV19	TRBJ1-2	CASRDRGNYGYTF	TGTGCCAGTAGGGACAGGGGCAACTATGGCTACACCTTC
.	.	TRBV28	TRBJ1-5	CASSLKWGYSNQPQHF	TGTGCCAGCAGTTTAAAGTGGGGGTATAGCAATCAGCCCCAGCATTTT
.	.	TRBV18	TRBJ2-1	CASSPRLEGRHNEQFF	TGTGCCAGCTCACCCCGTCTGGAGGGACGACACAATGAGCAGTTCTTC
.	once	TRBV11-2	TRBJ1-6	CASSLPANNSPLHF	TGTGCCAGCAGCTTACCCGCAAATAATTCACCCCTCCACTTT
.	.	TRBV30	TRBJ1-4	CARGSWPATNEKLFF	TGTGCCCGGGGCTCTTGGCCCGCAACTAATGAAAAACTGTTTTTT
.	.	TRBV6-5	TRBJ1-1	CASSRFTSGTIEAFF	TGTGCCAGCAGCCGATTCACCTCTGGGACGATTGAAGCTTTCTTT
TRBD1	few	TRBV19	TRBJ1-5	CASSGGPGTGDSNQPQHF	TGTGCCAGTAGTGGGGGTCCCGGGACAGGGGATAGCAATCAGCCCCAGCATTTT
.	.	TRBV7-9	TRBJ1-1	CASSLAGRTEAFF	TGTGCCAGCAGCTTAGCCGGGAGAACTGAAGCTTTCTTT
TRBD1	.	TRBV7-9	TRBJ1-6	CASSLGTGGARNSPLHF	TGTGCCAGCAGCTTGGGTACAGGGGGCGCGAGGAATTCACCCCTCCACTTT
TRBD1	.	TRBV5-6	TRBJ1-2	CASSFGGQDYGYTF	TGTGCCAGCAGCTTTGGTGGACAGGACTATGGCTACACCTTC
TRBD2	.	TRBV7-3	TRBJ2-3	CASSLRLAGVDTQYF	TGTGCCAGCAGCTTACGCCTAGCGGGGGTGGATACGCAGTATTTT
TRBD1	once	TRBV11-2	TRBJ1-2	CASSRDSNYGYTF	TGTGCCAGCAGCCGGGACAGTAACTATGGCTACACCTTC
TRBD2	.	TRBV10-3	TRBJ2-1	CAISDYGTSGSYNEQFF	TGTGCCATCAGTGACTATGGGACTAGCGGGTCCTACAATGAGCAGTTCTTC
TRBD1	few	TRBV5-4	TRBJ1-3	CASGTGGNTIYF	TGTGCCAGCGGGACAGGGGGGAACACCATATATTTT
.	.	TRBV7-2	TRBJ2-7	CASSLLGSTYEQYF	TGTGCCAGCAGCCTACTAGGCTCCACCTACGAGCAGTACTTC
.	.	TRBV28	TRBJ1-2	CASSRLWGGGYTF	TGTGCCAGCAGTCGCTTATGGGGGGGTGGCTACACCTTC
.	.	TRBV7-2	TRBJ2-7	CASRLEGGTSYEQYF	TGTGCCAGCAGGCTGGAGGGGGGGACTTCCTACGAGCAGTACTTC
.	.	TRBV29-1	TRBJ2-2	CSARSVGRAAGELFF	TGCAGCGCCCGCTCGGTGGGCCGAGCCGCCGGGGAGCTGTTTTTT
.	.	TRBV27	TRBJ2-7	CASSLSATISEQYF	TGTGCCAGCAGTTTGTCGGCGACCATCTCCGAGCAGTACTTC